This T cell receptor beta chain stems from a study of neurological immune-mediated disorders (dated by TCRdb to between 2018 and 2020). With regard to the full study: Using UMI-based sequencing, the study compared peripheral blood TCR-beta repertoires from patients with HTLV-I-associated myelopathy (HAM/TSP), patients with multiple sclerosis, and healthy controls. The roughly 110 TCR-beta libraries covered PBMC samples along with longitudinal samples, technical triplicates, and paired sorted CD4+ and CD8+ T-cell subsets. Longitudinal HAM/TSP and healthy donors had 3 time-points each (about 3-45 month intervals). The cohort included 60 to 75 subjects: roughly 15 with HAM/TSP, roughly 35 with multiple sclerosis, and about 20 healthy controls.

Points the paper makes about the study in general: TCR clonal expansion was highest in HAM/TSP patients and lowest in MS patients, with MS patients falling below even healthy controls. Expanded clones from different subjects shared no identical CDR3 amino acid sequences, which suggests that TCR-beta repertoires were private in all groups.

Points on this clonotype: Its antigen remains undetermined. Base qualities are not provided; no much larger clone lies one nucleotide away.

cDNA was synthesized by template-switch 5'RACE using a primer with a 10-nucleotide random unique molecular identifier that tagged each TCR transcript. Every sequencing run covered 15-18 subjects and yielded more than 170 million TCR-beta sequences. The RNeasy kit was used to extract total RNA. The KAPA Real-time Library Amplification kit was used to amplify TCR-beta VDJ regions with primers targeting the TCR constant region and the 5'RACE anchor. Sample indexes and Illumina adaptors were added in a first PCR, and a second PCR then increased library yield. The roughly 650 bp TCR product was size-selected on a 2% E-gel SizeSelection system after Ampure bead purification. Before pooling, library quality was assessed on a Bioanalyzer, concentration was determined with Qubit, and library quantification was performed with the Kapa Library Quantification kit. An Illumina HiSeq 2500 sequenced the libraries paired-end 2 x 150 bp. To increase sequence diversity, roughly 25-31% phiX was spiked into each library pool. Regarding the original processing steps: The UMI-based MiGEC pipeline processed quality-filtered reads and removed over 85% of raw TCR sequences during error correction. IMGT germline references were used for aligning VDJ genes, and each clonotype was defined as a unique CDR3 amino acid sequence together with its V-J genes. Clonal expansion, Shannon diversity, and CDR3 relatedness (CalcPairwiseDistances, ClusterSamples) were evaluated with VDJtools, and phylogenetic trees were built with CLCbio workbench. Using coefficient-of-variation modelling across technical triplicates, the study counted a clone as expanded if it had at least 8 unique UMIs. TCRdb cleaned the public reads at Q25 with fastp, built clones with MiXCR and kept in-frame beta chains. Each entry merges the rows of one CDR3 protein and shows their most common DNA and genes. Clone size and V and J calls follow TCRdb, not the original study. In this sample the table shows more than 70,000 distinct CDR3 sequences, around 9.6% of which occur a single time. Of the sample, approximately 9.7% is held by the ten largest clones.

The sample's time point label, in plain terms: longitudinal time-point 1 (baseline). Blood bank volunteers in Maryland, USA served as the healthy controls. Libraries from unsorted PBMCs were made from 2 million PBMCs kept in RNAlater at -80 degrees C until RNA extraction. Peripheral blood was subjected to Ficoll-Hypaque density gradient centrifugation to isolate PBMCs, which were then cryopreserved in liquid nitrogen. The germline V gene (reference sequence) sets CDR1 to WNHNN and CDR2 to SYGVQD. A distance of 12 bases separates the germline ends of V and J, which lose 6 bases and 4 bases respectively. The CDR3 contains 13 residues, cysteine and phenylalanine counted. The read is trimmed to its CDR3 DNA, 39 bases read in frame from base 1.

The sequenced sample was PBMCs. This chain joins TRBV10-1 to TRBJ1-2; no D segment can be confidently identified. The TCR was taken from a man aged 25-45 years in good health. The CDR3 protein is CASSPSGSYGYTF. The bases are TGCGCCAGCAGCCCCAGCGGCAGCTATGGCTACACCTTC.